This T cell receptor (beta chain) comes out of a study of response to subunit inactivated influenza vaccine (dated by TCRdb to the late 2010s). Describing the broader study: The study used deep quantitative T cell receptor repertoire profiling to track responses to a trivalent subunit inactivated influenza vaccine. Broader findings and caveats from the paper: It was suggested by the authors that each seasonal influenza vaccination may recruit only a limited number of new T cells.

Concerning this clonotype: It lacks a known antigen. Base qualities are not recorded, but no much larger clone differs from it by a single base.

The receptor library was made with RT-PCR. Sequencing instrument: Illumina HiSeq 2500. In-frame beta chains were kept once TCRdb had trimmed the public reads at Q25 with fastp and called clones with MiXCR. A single entry per CDR3 protein holds the most common genes and DNA from its merged rows. The sample table records hundreds of thousands of distinct CDR3 sequences; approximately 14% of these occur just once. The ten largest clonotypes hold approximately 10% of the sample. The clonotype comes from a man aged 50 or older who received an inactivated influenza vaccine. Donor details come from another sample of the same person, matched by shared clones. The starting material was PBMCs from blood, obtained about 12 days after vaccination.

The CDR3 region has the sequence CASSHFRGQGRETQYF. The base sequence is TGTGCCAGCAGCCACTTCAGGGGACAGGGACGGGAGACCCAGTACTTC. This chain joins TRBV7-9 to TRBJ2-5; 9 bases in the junction line up with TRBD1. The germline V gene (reference sequence) sets CDR1 to SEHNR and CDR2 to FQNEAQ. From the cysteine through the phenylalanine, the CDR3 covers 16 amino acids. Only the CDR3 region is kept as DNA, spanning 48 bases read in frame from base 1. For this chain, trimming is 5 bases at the V end and 5 bases at the J end, and the number of junction bases without a gene match is 12.